The entry that follows covers one TCR beta chain sequence. The entry originates in a study of vaccination and CD4 T cells after COVID-19. TCRdb independently ran MiXCR on the PCR reads; one entry per CDR3 protein. The table lists approximately 20,000 distinct CDR3 sequences, about 59% of them singletons. Trimming cost V 0 bases and J 1 base, with 10 bases left between them. The CDR3 totals 15 residues. Per germline, CDR1 MNHEY and CDR2 SVGAGI. This clonotype was sampled from a human donor who had recovered from COVID-19. The chain uses TRBV6-5 and TRBJ2-7; D might be TRBD1 (6 bases). The sequencing used CD4+ T cells from blood, collected before SARS-CoV-2 vaccination. The CDR3 nucleotides are TGTGCCAGCAGTTACTCGGACAGAGATTCCTACGAGCAGTACTTC. This sequence encodes CASSYSDRDSYEQYF.